This TCR beta chain was captured by sequencing in a study of shared T cell receptors in the human thymus. The germline CDR1 and CDR2 sequences are MRHNA and SNTAGT. V was shortened by 3 bases and J by 14 bases, with 26 bases between the two germline ends. This CDR3 is 17 amino acids long. Method: immunoSEQ multiplex PCR; TCRdb's copy keeps in-frame clones and lacks some. The sample holds 720,000 or so clones, approximately 83% seen once. The sample also formed part of further work on human thymus T cells.

Source material: thymocytes. This TCR was sampled from a girl less than two years old with a congenital heart defect. This chain joins TRBV6-4 and TRBJ1-6, with D possibly being TRBD1 (6 bases). CDR3 residues: CASSENTGSGHLRTLHF. The CDR3 DNA follows: TGTGCCAGCAGTGAAAATACAGGGTCGGGTCATCTGAGGACCCTCCACTTT.